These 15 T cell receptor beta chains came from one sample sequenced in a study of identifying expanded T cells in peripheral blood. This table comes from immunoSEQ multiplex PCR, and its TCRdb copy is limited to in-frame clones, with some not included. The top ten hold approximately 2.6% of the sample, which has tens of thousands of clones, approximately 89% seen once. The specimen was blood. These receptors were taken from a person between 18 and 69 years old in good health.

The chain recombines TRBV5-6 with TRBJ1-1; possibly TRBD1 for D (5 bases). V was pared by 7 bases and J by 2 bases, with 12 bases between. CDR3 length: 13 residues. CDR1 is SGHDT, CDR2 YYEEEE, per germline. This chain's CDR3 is CASGASVNTEAFF. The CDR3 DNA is TGTGCCAGCGGGGCATCCGTAAACACTGAAGCTTTCTTT. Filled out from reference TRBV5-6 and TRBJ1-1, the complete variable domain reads DAGVTQSPTHLIKTRGQQVTLRCSPKSGHDTVSWYQQALGQGPQFIFQYYEEEERQRGNFPDRFSGHQFPNYSSELNVNALLLGDSALYLCASGASVNTEAFFGQGTRLTVV.

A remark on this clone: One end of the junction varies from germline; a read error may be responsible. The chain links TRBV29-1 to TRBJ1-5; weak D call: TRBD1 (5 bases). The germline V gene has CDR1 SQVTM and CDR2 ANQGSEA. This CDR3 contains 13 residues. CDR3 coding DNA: TGCGGCGTTGTTCGGGGGAGCAATCAGCCCCAGCATTTT. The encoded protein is CGVVRGSNQPQHF.

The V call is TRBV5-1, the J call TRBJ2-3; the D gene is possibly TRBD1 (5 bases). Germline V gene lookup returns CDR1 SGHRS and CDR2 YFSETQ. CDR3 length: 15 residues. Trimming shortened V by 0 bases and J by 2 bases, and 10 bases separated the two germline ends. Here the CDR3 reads CASSLGQLHTDTQYF. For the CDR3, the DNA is TGCGCCAGCAGCTTGGGACAGCTACACACAGATACGCAGTATTTT.

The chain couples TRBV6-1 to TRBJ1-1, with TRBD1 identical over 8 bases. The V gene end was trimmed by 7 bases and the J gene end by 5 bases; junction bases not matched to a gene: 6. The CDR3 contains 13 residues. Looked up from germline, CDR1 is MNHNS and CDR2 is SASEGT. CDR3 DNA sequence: TGTGCCAGCAACTCACAGGGGGGGACTGAAGCTTTCTTT. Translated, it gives CASNSQGGTEAFF.

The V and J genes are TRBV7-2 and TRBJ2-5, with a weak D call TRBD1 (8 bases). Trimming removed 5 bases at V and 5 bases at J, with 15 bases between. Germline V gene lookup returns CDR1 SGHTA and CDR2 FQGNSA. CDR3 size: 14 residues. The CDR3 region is CASSLTGEGETQYF. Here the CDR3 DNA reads TGTGCCAGCAGCCTGACAGGGGAGGGGGAGACCCAGTACTTC.

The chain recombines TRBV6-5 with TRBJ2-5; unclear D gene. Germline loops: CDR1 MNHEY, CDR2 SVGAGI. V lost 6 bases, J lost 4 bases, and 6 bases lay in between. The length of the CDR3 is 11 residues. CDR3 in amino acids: CASRKGETQYF. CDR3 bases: TGTGCCAGCAGGAAGGGAGAGACCCAGTACTTC.

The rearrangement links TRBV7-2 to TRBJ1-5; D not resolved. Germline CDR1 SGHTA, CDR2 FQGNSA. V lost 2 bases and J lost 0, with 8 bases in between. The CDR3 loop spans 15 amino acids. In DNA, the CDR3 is TGTGCCAGCAGCTTAACAGCTTATAGCAATCAGCCCCAGCATTTT. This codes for CASSLTAYSNQPQHF.

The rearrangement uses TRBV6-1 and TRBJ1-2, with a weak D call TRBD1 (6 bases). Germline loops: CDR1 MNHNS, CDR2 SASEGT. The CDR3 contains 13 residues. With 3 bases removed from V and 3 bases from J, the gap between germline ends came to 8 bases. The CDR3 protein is CASSDQGYYGYTF. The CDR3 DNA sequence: TGTGCCAGCAGTGATCAGGGGTACTATGGCTACACCTTC.

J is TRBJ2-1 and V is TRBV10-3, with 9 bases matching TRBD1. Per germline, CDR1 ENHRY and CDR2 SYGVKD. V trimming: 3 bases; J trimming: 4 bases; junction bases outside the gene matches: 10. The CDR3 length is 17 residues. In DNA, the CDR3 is TGTGCCATCAGTGACCGTGGACAGGGGAAAGGATACAATGAGCAGTTCTTC. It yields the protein CAISDRGQGKGYNEQFF.

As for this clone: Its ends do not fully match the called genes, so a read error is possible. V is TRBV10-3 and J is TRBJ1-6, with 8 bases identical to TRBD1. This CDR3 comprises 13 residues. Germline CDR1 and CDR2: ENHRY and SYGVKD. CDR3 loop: CATGPGGESPPHF. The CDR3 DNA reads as TGTGCCACCGGACCAGGGGGCGAATCACCCCCCCACTTT.

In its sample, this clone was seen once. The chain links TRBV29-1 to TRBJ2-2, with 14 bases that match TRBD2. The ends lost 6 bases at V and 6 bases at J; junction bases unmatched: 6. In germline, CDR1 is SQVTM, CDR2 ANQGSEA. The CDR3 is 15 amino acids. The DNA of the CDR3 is TGCAGCGTGGGGGGACTAGCGGGAGTACCCGGGGAGCTGTTTTTT. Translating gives CSVGGLAGVPGELFF.

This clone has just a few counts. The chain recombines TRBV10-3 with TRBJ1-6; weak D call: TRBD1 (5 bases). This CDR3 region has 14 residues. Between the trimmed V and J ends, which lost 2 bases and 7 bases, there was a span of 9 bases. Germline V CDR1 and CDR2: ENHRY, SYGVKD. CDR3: CAISEQGANSPLHF. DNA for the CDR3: TGTGCCATCAGTGAGCAGGGCGCGAATTCACCCCTCCACTTT.

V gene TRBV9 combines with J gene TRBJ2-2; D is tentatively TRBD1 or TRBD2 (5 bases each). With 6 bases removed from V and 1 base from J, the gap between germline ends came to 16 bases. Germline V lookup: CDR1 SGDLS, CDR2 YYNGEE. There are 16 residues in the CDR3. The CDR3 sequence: CASTLSAGGNTGELFF. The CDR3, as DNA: TGTGCCAGCACCCTTTCAGCTGGGGGGAACACCGGGGAGCTGTTTTTT.

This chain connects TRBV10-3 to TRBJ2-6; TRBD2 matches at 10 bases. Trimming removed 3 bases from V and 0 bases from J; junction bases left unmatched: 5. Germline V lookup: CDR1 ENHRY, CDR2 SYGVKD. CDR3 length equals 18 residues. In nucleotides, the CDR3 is TGTGCCATCAGTGAACCTAGCGGGAGCCCCTCTGGGGCCAACGTCCTGACTTTC. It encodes CAISEPSGSPSGANVLTF.

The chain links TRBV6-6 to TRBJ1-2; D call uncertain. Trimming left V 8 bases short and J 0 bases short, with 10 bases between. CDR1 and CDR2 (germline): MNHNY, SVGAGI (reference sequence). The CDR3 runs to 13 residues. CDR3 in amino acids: CASSREANYGYTF. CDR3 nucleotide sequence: TGTGCCAGCTCCCGGGAGGCTAACTATGGCTACACCTTC.